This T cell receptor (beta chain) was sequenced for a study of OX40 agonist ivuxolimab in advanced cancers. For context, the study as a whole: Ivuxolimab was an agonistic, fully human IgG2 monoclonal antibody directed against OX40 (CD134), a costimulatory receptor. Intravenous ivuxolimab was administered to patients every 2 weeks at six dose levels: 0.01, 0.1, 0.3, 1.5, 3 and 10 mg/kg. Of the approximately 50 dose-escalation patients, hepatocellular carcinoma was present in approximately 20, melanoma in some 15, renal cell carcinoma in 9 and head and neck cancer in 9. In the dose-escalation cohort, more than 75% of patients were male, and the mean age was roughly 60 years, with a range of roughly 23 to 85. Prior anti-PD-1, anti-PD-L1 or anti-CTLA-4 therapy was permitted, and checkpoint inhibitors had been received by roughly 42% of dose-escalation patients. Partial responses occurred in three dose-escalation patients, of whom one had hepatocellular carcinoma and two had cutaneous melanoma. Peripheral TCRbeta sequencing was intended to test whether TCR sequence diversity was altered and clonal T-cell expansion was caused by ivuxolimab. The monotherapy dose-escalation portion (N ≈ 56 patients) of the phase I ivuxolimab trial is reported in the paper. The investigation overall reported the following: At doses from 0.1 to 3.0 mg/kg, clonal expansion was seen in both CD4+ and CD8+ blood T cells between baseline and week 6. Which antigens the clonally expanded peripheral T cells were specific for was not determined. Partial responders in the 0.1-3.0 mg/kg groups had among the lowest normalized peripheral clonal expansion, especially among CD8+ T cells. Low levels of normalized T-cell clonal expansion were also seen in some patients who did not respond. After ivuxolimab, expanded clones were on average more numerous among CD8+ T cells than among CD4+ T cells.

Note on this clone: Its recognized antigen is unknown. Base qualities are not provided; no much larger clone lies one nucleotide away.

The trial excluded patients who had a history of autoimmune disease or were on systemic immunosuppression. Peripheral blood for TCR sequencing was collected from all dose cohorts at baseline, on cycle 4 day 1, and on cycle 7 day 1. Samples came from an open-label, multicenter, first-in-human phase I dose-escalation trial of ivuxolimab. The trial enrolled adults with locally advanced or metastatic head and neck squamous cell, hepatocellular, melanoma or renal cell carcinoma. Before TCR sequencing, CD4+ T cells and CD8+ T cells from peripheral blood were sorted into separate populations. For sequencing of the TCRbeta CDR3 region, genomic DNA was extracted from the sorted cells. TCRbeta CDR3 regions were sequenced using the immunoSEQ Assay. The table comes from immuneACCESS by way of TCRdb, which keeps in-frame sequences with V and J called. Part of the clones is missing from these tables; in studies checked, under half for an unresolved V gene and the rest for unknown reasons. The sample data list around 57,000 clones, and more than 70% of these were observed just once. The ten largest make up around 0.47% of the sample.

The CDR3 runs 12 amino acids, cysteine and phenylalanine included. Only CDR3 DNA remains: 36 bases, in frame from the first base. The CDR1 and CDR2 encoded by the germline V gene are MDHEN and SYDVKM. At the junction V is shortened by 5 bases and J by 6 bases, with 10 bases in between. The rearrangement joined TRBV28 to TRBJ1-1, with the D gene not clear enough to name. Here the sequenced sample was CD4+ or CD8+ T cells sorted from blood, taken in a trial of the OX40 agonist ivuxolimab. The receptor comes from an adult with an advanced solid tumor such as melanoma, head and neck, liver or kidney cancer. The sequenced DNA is TGTGCCAGCAGTGAGGCGGTCGCTGAAGCTTTCTTT. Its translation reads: CASSEAVAEAFF.